This T cell receptor (beta chain) was found in a study of shared clonotypes between healthy human individuals (TCRdb year 2020). Turning to the overall study: The cohort comprised a couple of women and a few men aged 18 to 49 years. To increase sequencing depth and limit assay-specific biases, different laboratories used diverse techniques to prepare libraries and sequence TCR repertoires. Blood TCR repertoires of 5 or 6 healthy adults were deeply sequenced to estimate repertoire size and the extent of clonotype sharing between individuals. Per donor, three plates each were used for CD4 naive and CD4 memory, two for CD8 naive, and one for CD8 memory. Per donor, leukapheresis produced somewhere between about 0.94 and 9.5 billion PBMCs. Results the study describes overall, beyond this receptor: Estimated clonotype richness was generally larger for naive than for memory subsets. Higher generation probabilities were observed for clonotypes shared by all four sorted-subset donors than for non-shared clonotypes. Rarefaction of sorted-subset datasets indicated incomplete sequencing despite the large sequencing depth. Pairwise subsampling led to the expectation that sequencing depth would affect the degree of clonotype sharing among donors. Because the study included a small number of donors, the genetic and exposure-history diversity represented was limited. Sampling was limited to blood, and TCR repertoires in tissue likely differ from TCR repertoires in blood. When a few donors were compared, the shared fraction of clonotypes was roughly 5% for naive CD4, 3.5% for naive CD8, 2.3% for memory CD4, and roughly 0.4% for memory CD8.

TCR CDR3 regions were amplified from genomic DNA by multiplex PCR using the deep immunoSEQ assay. For each cell subset, the extracted genomic DNA was distributed evenly across all wells of several immunoSEQ 96-well plates, and each plate served as one replicate. For sorted subsets, each replicate PCR was loaded with around 200 ng genomic DNA, equivalent to 30,000 or so T cell genomes. Purified libraries were quantified with a Qubit 3.0 fluorometer, sized on a Bioanalyzer 2100, and re-quantified with the KAPA Library Quantification kit. Every immunoSEQ 96-well plate was sequenced on a separate single-read 150-cycle Illumina NextSeq 550 flow cell. Processing in the source paper ran as follows. Because the immunoSEQ output included only junctional sequences and no quality scores, the filtering could not be the same as the filtering used for full-length reads. Sequences were annotated with PyIR, a Python wrapper for IgBLAST v1.9, using IMGT germline references to assign V/J genes and CDR3. Reads with weak V/J assignments (E-value above 1e-6), missing CDR3, stop codons, out-of-frame junctions, or ambiguous translated residues were removed. V3J clonotypes were defined by identical inferred V gene, J gene, and CDR3 amino acid sequence. To compute the percentage overlap between repertoires, the number of shared unique clonotypes was divided by the size of the smaller repertoire. Richness of each repertoire was evaluated using RTK rarefaction, the Chao1 estimator, and Recon v2.1 estimates of unobserved clonotypes. For all TCRbeta clonotypes obtained by the gDNA method from a few donors, generation probabilities were computed with OLGA. Held by TCRdb, this immuneACCESS table contains in-frame sequences only and omits some clones. Under half of the omission traces to an unresolved V gene where checked; the cause of the rest is unknown. V and J calls and clone size follow that table, whereas D and trimming were derived from the DNA. The sample table records roughly 700,000 clones; approximately 79% of these occur just once. Approximately 1.6% of the sample goes to the ten largest clones.

Donors were healthy HIV-negative adults with no recently reported acute infections or vaccinations. Every donor was a Caucasian adult residing in Nashville, Tennessee, USA. CD4+ T cells were enriched by magnetic negative selection; naive cells were then positively selected on CD45RA, and the negative fraction formed the memory subset. Blood was obtained by leukapheresis, after which PBMCs were separated by Ficoll-Histopaque density gradient centrifugation and cryopreserved in liquid nitrogen vapor phase. Analytical flow cytometry was used to check the purity and quantity of each magnetically sorted T cell population. From each sorted fraction, genomic DNA was isolated and quantified by UV absorbance on a Nanodrop 2000c. CDR1 MNHEY and CDR2 SMNVEV are derived from the germline V gene (reference sequence). V and J lose 0 bases and 3 bases, and a span of 11 bases separates them. The CDR3 spans 15 residues, from the cysteine through the phenylalanine. The CDR3 DNA has 45 bases and is translated from base 1.

In this sample, this clone turned up a few times. Its antigen is unknown. Base-call qualities are not available, and no considerably larger clone is one nucleotide away. This TCR derives from a woman aged 25 to 45 in good health. Here the chain combines TRBV27 and TRBJ1-1; the D gene is possibly TRBD1, with 6 bases matching. The specimen was memory CD4+ T cells sorted from blood. The sample's cell subset or site label, in plain terms: CD45RA-negative fraction. This receptor carries the CDR3 CASSLSSGQYTEAFF. At the DNA level, the sequence is TGTGCCAGCAGTTTATCCTCTGGACAGTACACTGAAGCTTTCTTT.